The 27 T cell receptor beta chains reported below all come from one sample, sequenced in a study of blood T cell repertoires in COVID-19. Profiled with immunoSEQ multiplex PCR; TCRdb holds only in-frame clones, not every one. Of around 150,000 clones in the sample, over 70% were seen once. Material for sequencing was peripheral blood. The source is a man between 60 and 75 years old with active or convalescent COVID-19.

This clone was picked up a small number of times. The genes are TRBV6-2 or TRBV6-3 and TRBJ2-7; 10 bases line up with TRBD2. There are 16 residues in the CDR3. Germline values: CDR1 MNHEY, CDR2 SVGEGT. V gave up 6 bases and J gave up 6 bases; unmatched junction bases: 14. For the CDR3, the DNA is TGTGCCAGCAGCCTTAAAAGCAGCGGGAGGGCCGGCGAGCAGTACTTC. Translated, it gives CASSLKSSGRAGEQYF.

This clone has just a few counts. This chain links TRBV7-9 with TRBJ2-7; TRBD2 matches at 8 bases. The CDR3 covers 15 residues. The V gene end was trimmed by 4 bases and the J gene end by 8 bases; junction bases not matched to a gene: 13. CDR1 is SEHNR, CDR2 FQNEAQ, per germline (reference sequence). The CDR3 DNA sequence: TGTGCCAGCAGCTCCCCTGATCAGCGGGAGAGGAAGCAGTACTTC. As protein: CASSSPDQRERKQYF. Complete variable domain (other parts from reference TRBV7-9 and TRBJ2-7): DTGVSQNPRHKITKRGQNVTFRCDPISEHNRLYWYRQTLGQGPEFLTYFQNEAQLEKSRLLSDRFSAERPKGSFSTLEIQRTEQGDSAMYLCASSSPDQRERKQYFGPGTRLTVT.

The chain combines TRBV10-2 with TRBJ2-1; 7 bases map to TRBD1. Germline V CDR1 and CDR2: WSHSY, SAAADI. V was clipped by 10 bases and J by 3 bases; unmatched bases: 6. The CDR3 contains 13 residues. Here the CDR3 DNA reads TGCGCCACCATCGACAGGGTCTACAATGAGCAGTTCTTC. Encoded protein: CATIDRVYNEQFF.

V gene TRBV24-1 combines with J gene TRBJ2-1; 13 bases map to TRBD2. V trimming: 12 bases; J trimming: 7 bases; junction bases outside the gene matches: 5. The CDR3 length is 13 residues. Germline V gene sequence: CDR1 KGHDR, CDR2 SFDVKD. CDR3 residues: CASGLAGLNEQFF. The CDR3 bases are TGTGCCTCGGGACTAGCGGGGCTTAATGAGCAGTTCTTC.

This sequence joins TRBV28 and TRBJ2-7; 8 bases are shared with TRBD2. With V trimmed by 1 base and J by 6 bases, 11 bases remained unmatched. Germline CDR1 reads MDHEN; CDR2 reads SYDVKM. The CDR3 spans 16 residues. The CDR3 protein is CASSLFTSGSLGEQYF. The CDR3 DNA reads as TGTGCCAGCAGTTTATTCACAAGCGGGAGTCTGGGCGAGCAGTACTTC.

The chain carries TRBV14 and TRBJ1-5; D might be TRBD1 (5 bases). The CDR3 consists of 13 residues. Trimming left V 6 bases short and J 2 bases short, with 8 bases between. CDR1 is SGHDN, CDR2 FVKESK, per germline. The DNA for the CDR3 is TGTGCCAGCAGTTGGGGGGGCAATCAGCCCCAGCATTTT. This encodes CASSWGGNQPQHF.

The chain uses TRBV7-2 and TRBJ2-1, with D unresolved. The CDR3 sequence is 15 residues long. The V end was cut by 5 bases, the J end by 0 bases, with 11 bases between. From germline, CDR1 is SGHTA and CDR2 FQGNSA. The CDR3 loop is CASSLSQSSYNEQFF. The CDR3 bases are TGTGCCAGCAGCCTTAGCCAGAGCTCCTACAATGAGCAGTTCTTC.

CDR3 nucleotide sequence: TGTGCCAGCAGGGGACTAGCGGGAGGACGCGCCGGGGAGCTGTTTTTT. This gives the protein CASRGLAGGRAGELFF. The chain uses TRBV28 and TRBJ2-2; TRBD2 agrees at 15 bases. With 6 bases clipped from V and 6 bases from J, the junction kept 5 bases outside the gene matches. CDR1 and CDR2 from the germline V gene are MDHEN and SYDVKM. The CDR3 runs to 16 residues. Using reference TRBV28 and TRBJ2-2 for the parts outside the CDR3, the full variable domain is DVKVTQSSRYLVKRTGEKVFLECVQDMDHENMFWYRQDPGLGLRLIYFSYDVKMKEKGDIPEGYSVSREKKERFSLILESASTNQTSMYLCASRGLAGGRAGELFFGEGSRLTVL.

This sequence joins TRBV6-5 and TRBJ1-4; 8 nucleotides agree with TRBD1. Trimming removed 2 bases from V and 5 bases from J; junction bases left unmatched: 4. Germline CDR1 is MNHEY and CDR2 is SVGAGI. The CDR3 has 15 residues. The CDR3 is CASSYPGGRNEKLFF. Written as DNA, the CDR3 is TGTGCCAGCAGTTACCCAGGGGGCCGGAATGAAAAACTGTTTTTT.

CDR3 in amino acids: CASRRQGTYGYTF. The CDR3 DNA reads TGTGCCAGCAGAAGACAGGGGACCTATGGCTACACCTTC. The chain combines TRBV28 with TRBJ1-2; TRBD1 matches at 8 bases. The CDR3 extends over 13 amino acids. Germline-derived CDR1 and CDR2 are MDHEN and SYDVKM. V gave up 6 bases and J gave up 4 bases; unmatched junction bases: 4.

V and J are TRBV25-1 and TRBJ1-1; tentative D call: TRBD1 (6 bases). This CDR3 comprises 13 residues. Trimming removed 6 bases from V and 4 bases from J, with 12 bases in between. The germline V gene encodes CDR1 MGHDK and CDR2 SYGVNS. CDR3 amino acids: CASSGRGGTEAFF. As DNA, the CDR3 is TGTGCCAGCAGCGGCCGAGGGGGCACTGAAGCTTTCTTT.

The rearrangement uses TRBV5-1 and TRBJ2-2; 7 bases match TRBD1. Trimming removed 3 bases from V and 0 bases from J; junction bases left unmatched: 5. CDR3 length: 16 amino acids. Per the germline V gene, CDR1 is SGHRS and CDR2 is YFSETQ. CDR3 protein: CASSSTGAANTGELFF. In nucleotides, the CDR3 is TGCGCCAGCAGCTCAACAGGGGCCGCGAACACCGGGGAGCTGTTTTTT. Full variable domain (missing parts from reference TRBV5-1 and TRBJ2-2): KAGVTQTPRYLIKTRGQQVTLSCSPISGHRSVSWYQQTPGQGLQFLFEYFSETQRNKGNFPGRFSGRQFSNSRSEMNVSTLELGDSALYLCASSSTGAANTGELFFGEGSRLTVL.

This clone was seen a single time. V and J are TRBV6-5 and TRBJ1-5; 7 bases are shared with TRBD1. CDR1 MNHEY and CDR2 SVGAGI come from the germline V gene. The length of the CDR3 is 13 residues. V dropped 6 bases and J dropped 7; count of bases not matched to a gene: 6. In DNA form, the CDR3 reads TGTGCCAGCAGCAGAACAGGGGTACAGCCCCAGCATTTT. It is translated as CASSRTGVQPQHF.

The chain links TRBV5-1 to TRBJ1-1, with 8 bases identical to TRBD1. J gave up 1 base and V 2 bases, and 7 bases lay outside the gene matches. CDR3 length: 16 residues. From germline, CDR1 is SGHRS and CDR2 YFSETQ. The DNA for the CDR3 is TGCGCCAGCAGCTTCCAGTCAGGGGGCAGGAACACTGAAGCTTTCTTT. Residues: CASSFQSGGRNTEAFF.

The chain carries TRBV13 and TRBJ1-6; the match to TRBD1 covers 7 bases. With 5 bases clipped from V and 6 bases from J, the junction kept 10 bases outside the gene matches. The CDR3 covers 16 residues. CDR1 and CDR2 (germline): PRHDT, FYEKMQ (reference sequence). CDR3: CASSIQGRLANSPLHF. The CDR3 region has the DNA TGTGCCAGCAGCATACAGGGGAGGTTGGCTAATTCACCCCTCCACTTT.

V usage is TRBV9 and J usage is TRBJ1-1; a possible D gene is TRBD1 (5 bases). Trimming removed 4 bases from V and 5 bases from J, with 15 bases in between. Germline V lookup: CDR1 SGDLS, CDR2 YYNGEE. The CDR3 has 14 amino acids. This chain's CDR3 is CASSPPGEWTEAFF. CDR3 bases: TGTGCCAGCAGCCCCCCGGGGGAGTGGACTGAAGCTTTCTTT.

The DNA for the CDR3 is TGTGCCAGCAGCGTAGGAGTTATCCAAGAGACCCAGTACTTC. Protein product: CASSVGVIQETQYF. This sequence joins TRBV9 and TRBJ2-5; D unclear. The CDR3 is 14 amino acids. Per germline, CDR1 SGDLS and CDR2 YYNGEE. V was trimmed by 0 bases and J by 1 base, leaving 7 bases between them.

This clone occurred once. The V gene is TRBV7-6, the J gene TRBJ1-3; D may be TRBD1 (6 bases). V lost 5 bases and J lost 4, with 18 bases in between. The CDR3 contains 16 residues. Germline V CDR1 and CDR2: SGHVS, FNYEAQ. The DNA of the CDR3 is TGTGCCAGCAGCGCCCAGCACACAGGGCTCGGAAACACCATATATTTT. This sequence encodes CASSAQHTGLGNTIYF.

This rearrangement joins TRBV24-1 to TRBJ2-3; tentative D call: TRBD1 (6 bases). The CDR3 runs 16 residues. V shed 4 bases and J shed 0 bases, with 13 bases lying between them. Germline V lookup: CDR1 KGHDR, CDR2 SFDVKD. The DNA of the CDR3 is TGTGCCACCAGTGAGTCGGGACACCTCAGCACAGATACGCAGTATTTT. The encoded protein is CATSESGHLSTDTQYF.

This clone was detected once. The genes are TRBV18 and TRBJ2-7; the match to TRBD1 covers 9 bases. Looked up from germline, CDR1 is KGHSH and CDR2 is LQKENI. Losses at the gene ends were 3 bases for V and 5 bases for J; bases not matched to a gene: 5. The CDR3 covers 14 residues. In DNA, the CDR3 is TGTGCCAGCTCACCGGTACAGGGGGCGGACGAGCAGTACTTC. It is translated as CASSPVQGADEQYF.

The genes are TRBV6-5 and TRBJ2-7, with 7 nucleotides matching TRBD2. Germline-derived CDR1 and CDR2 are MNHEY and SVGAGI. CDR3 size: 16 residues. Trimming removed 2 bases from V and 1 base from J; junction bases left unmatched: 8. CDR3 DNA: TGTGCCAGCAGTTACAAGCGGGGCGTAGCATCCTACGAGCAGTACTTC. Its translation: CASSYKRGVASYEQYF.

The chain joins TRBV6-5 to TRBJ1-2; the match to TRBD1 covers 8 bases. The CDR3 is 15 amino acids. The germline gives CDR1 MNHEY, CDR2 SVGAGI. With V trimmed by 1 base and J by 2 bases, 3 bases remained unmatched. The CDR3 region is CASSYYQGANYGYTF. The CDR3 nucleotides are TGTGCCAGCAGTTACTACCAGGGGGCGAACTATGGCTACACCTTC.

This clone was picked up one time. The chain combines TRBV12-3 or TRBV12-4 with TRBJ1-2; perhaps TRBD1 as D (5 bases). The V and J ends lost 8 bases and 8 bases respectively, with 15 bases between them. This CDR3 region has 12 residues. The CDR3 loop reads CASHLGLGGYTF. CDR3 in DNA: TGTGCCAGCCATTTGGGGCTGGGAGGCTACACCTTC.

DNA for the CDR3: TGCGCCAGCAGCCCCTCAGGACTAGCGGGAGGAGACAATGAGCAGTTCTTC. It encodes CASSPSGLAGGDNEQFF. The chain recombines TRBV4-1 with TRBJ2-1; 14 bases are a match to TRBD2. From germline, CDR1 is MGHRA and CDR2 YSYEKL. J lost 5 bases, V lost 4 bases, and 7 bases had no gene match. The CDR3 totals 17 residues.

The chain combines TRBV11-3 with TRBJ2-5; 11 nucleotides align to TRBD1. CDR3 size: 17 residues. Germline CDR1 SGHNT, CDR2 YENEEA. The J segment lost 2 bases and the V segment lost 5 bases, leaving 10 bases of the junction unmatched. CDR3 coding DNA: TGTGCCAGCAGCCCCGCCCCGGGACAGGGGGGGCAAGAGACCCAGTACTTC. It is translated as CASSPAPGQGGQETQYF.

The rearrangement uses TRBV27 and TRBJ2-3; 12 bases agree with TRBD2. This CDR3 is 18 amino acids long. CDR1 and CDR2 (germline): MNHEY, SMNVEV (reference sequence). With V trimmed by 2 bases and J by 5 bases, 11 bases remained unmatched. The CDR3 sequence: CASSLGALAGGPQDTQYF. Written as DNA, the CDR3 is TGTGCCAGCAGTTTAGGGGCTCTAGCGGGAGGGCCGCAAGATACGCAGTATTTT.

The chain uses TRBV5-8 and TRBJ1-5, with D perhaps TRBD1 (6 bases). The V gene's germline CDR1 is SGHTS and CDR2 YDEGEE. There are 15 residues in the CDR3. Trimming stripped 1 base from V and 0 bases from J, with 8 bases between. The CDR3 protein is CASSLTGPSNQPQHF. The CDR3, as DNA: TGTGCCAGCAGCTTGACAGGGCCTAGCAATCAGCCCCAGCATTTT.